This entry features one T cell receptor (beta chain) sequence. No cognate antigen has been identified for it. No base-level quality is on record; no much larger clone is a single base apart. The source of the sample is a study of lymphopenia after photon versus proton radiotherapy (dated by TCRdb to the late 2010s). About the study as a whole: The immunological effects of photon versus proton radiation therapy were compared in patients with gastrointestinal tumors who developed high-grade lymphopenia. The cohort comprised roughly 20 patients with gastrointestinal tumors who received either photon or proton therapy and then developed lymphopenia. The goal of the study was to characterize the differences between the two radiation modalities in how they affect the immune system.

The paper's findings and limits, for the study overall: During treatment, patients who received proton therapy stayed relatively stable, whereas patients who received photon therapy lost naive T cells and TCR diversity and gained effector/memory populations. After the lymphocyte count nadir, photon-treated repertoires showed oligoclonal expansion, especially of CD8+ Temra cells, which drove the drop in diversity. The survival association was assessed only in patients who died, and the authors presented better survival with proton therapy as a possibility rather than a demonstrated result. Across the cohort, an inverse correlation was found between a larger post-nadir drop in TCR diversity and overall survival time among patients who died.

Libraries were constructed by the immunoSEQ multiplex PCR assay. Deep sequencing of rearranged TCR beta loci, alongside multiparametric flow cytometry, was used to profile T cell repertoires. What TCRdb holds here is the immuneACCESS table cut down to in-frame rearrangements. Part of the clones is not present; checked against another copy, under half of the missing clones reflect an unresolved V gene, and the others are unexplained. This sample lists tens of thousands of clones; 87% were detected once. 10% to 14% of the sample lies in the top ten. Sequencing used peripheral blood, obtained from a patient treated with proton-based radiotherapy. The clonotype originates from a man of 80 years or more with esophageal cancer.

The nucleotide sequence reads as follows: TGTGCCAGCAGCCCCGACGGGGGAGCGGGGGGGCGCAATGAGCAGTTCTTC. It translates as CASSPDGGAGGRNEQFF. The chain employs TRBV9 and TRBJ2-1; a stretch of 10 junction bases matches TRBD2. Per the germline V gene, SGDLS is the CDR1 and YYNGEE is the CDR2. From the cysteine through the phenylalanine, the CDR3 covers 17 amino acids. Only CDR3 DNA remains: 51 bases, in frame from the first base. Here V drops 4 bases and J drops 6 bases, and the junction holds 13 bases not matched to any gene.